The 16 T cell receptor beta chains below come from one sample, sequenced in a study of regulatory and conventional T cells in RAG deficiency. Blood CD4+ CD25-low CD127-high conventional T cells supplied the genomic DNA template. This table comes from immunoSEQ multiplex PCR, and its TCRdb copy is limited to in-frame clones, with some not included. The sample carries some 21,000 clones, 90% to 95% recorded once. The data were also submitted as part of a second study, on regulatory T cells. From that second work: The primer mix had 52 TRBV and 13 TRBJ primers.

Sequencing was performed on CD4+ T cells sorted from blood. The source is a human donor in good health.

Here the CDR3 reads CASSERRGAGGSTGELFF. The CDR3 nucleotides read TGTGCCAGCAGTGAAAGAAGAGGGGCCGGCGGCAGCACCGGGGAGCTGTTTTTT. The chain links TRBV25-1 to TRBJ2-2; D is tentatively TRBD1 or TRBD2 (5 bases each). Per the germline V gene, CDR1 is MGHDK and CDR2 is SYGVNS. V gave up 2 bases and J gave up 4 bases, with 20 bases separating them. The CDR3 contains 18 residues. Supplemented by reference TRBV25-1 and TRBJ2-2, the full variable domain reads EADIYQTPRYLVIGTGKKITLECSQTMGHDKMYWYQQDPGMELHLIHYSYGVNSTEKGDLSSESTVSRIRTEHFPLTLESARPSHTSQYLCASSERRGAGGSTGELFFGEGSRLTVL.

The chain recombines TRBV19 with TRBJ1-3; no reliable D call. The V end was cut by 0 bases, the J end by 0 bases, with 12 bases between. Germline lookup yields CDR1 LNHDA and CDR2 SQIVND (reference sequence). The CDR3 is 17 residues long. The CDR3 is CASSIDGYGISGNTIYF. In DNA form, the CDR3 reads TGTGCCAGTAGTATAGATGGTTACGGGATCTCTGGAAACACCATATATTTT.

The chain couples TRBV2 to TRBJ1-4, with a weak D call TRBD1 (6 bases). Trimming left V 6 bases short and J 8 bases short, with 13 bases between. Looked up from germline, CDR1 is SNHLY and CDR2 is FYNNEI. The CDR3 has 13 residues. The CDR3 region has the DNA TGTGCCAGCAGAACAGGGCTGAGGGAAAAACTGTTTTTT. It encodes CASRTGLREKLFF. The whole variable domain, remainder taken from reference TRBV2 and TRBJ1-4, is EPEVTQTPSHQVTQMGQEVILRCVPISNHLYFYWYRQILGQKVEFLVSFYNNEISEKSEIFDDQFSVERPDGSNFTLKIRSTKLEDSAMYFCASRTGLREKLFFGSGTQLSVL.

The CDR3 sequence: CASSEQEGVQPQHF. The CDR3 DNA reads TGCGCCAGCAGTGAGCAAGAGGGGGTTCAGCCCCAGCATTTT. The chain uses TRBV10-2 and TRBJ1-5, with D possibly TRBD1 on 6 matching bases. The CDR3 extends over 14 amino acids. Deletions cut 2 bases from V and 6 bases from J, with 11 bases between. Germline loops: CDR1 WSHSY, CDR2 SAAADI.

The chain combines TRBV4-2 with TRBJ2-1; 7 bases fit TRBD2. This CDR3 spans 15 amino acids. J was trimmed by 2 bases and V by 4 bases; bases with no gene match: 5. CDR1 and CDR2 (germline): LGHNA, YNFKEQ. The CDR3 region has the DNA TGTGCCAGCAGCCCCAGCGGGACCACCTACAATGAGCAGTTCTTC. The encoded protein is CASSPSGTTYNEQFF.

The DNA for the CDR3 is TGTGCCAGCAGCCCGCCGGGGGCCAGCCTGATCCAAGAGACCCAGTACTTC. Its translation is CASSPPGASLIQETQYF. The chain carries TRBV5-6 and TRBJ2-5; either TRBD1 or TRBD2 may supply D (6 bases each). V lost 4 bases, J lost 1 base, and 20 bases lay in between. The CDR3 covers 17 residues. The germline V gene encodes CDR1 SGHDT and CDR2 YYEEEE.

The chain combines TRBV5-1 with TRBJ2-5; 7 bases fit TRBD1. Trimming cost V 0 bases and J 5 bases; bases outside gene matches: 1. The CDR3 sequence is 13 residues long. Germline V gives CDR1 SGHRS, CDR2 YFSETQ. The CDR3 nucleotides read TGCGCCAGCAGCTTGGGACAGGGTGAGACCCAGTACTTC. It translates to CASSLGQGETQYF.

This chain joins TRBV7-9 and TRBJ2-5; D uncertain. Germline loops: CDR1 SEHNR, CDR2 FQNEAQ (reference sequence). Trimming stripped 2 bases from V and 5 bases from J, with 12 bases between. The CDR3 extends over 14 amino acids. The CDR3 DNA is TGTGCCAGCAGCTTATTGGCGAATGTGGAGACCCAGTACTTC. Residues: CASSLLANVETQYF.

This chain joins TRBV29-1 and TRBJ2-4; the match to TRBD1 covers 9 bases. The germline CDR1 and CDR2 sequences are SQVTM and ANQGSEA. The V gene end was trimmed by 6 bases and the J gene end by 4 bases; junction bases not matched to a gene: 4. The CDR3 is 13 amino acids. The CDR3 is CSVLDRGKNIQYF. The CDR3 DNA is TGCAGCGTACTGGACAGGGGAAAAAACATTCAGTACTTC.

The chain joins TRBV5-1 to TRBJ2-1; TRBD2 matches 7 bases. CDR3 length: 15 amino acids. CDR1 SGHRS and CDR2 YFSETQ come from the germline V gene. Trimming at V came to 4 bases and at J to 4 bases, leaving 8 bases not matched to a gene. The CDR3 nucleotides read TGCGCCAGCAGCCGCTATACGGGAGGATACAATGAGCAGTTCTTC. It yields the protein CASSRYTGGYNEQFF.

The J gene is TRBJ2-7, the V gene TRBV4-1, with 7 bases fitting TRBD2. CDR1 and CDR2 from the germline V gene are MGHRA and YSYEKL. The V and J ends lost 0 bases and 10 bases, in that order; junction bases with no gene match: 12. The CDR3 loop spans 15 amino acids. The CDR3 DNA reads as TGCGCCAGCAGCCAAGAACGGATGGGGACTATAGGACAGTACTTC. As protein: CASSQERMGTIGQYF.

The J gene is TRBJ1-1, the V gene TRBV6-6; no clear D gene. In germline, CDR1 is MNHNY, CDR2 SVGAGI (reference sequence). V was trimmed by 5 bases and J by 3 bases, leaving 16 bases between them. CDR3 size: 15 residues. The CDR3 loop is CASSPTTWQDTEAFF. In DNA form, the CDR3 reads TGTGCCAGCAGTCCGACCACTTGGCAGGACACTGAAGCTTTCTTT.

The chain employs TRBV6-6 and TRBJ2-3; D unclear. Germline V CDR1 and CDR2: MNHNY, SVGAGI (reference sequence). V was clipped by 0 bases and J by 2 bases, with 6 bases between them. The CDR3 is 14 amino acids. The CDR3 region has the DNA TGTGCCAGCAGTTACTCCGACACCACAGATACGCAGTATTTT. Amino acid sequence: CASSYSDTTDTQYF.

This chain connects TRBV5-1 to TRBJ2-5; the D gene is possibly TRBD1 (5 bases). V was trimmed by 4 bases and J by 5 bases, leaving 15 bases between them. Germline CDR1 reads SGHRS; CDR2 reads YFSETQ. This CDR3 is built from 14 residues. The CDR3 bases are TGCGCCAGCAGCGATACGTCGGCAGGGGAGACCCAGTACTTC. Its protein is CASSDTSAGETQYF.

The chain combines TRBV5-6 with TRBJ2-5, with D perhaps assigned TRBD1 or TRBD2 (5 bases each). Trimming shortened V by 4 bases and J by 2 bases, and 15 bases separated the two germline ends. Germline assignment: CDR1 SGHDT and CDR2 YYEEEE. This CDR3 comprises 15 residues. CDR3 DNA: TGTGCCAGCAGCGAATACTCGGGGCTACAAGAGACCCAGTACTTC. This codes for CASSEYSGLQETQYF.

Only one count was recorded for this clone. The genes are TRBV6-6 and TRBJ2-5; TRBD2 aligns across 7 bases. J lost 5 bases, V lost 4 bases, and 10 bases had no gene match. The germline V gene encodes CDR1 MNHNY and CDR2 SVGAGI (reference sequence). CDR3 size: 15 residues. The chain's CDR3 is CASSSAGGGVETQYF. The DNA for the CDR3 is TGTGCCAGCAGTTCCGCTGGGGGGGGTGTCGAGACCCAGTACTTC.